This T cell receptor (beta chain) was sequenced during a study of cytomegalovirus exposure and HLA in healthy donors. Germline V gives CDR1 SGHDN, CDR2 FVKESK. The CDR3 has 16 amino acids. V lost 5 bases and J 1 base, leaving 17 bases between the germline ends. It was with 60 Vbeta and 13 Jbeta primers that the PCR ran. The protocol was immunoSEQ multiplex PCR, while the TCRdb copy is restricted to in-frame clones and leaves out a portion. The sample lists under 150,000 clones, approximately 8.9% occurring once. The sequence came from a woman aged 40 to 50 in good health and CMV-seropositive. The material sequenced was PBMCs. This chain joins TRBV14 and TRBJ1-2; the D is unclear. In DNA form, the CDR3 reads TGTGCCAGCAGCGGTTACGGCGGGAGGGTTAACTATGGCTACACCTTC. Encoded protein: CASSGYGGRVNYGYTF.